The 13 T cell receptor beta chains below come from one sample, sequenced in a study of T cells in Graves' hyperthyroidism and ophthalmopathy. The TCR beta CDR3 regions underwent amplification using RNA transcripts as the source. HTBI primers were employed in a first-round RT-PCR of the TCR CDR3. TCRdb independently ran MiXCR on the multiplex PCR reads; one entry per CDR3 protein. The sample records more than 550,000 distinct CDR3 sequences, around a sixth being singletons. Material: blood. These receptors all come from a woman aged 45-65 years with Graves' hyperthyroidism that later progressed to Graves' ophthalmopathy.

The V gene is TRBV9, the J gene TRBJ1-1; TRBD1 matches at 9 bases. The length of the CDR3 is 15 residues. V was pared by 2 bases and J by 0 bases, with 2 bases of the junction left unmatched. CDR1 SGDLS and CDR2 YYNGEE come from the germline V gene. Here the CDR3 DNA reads TGTGCCAGCAGCGTGACAGGGGGAATGAACACTGAAGCTTTCTTT. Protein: CASSVTGGMNTEAFF.

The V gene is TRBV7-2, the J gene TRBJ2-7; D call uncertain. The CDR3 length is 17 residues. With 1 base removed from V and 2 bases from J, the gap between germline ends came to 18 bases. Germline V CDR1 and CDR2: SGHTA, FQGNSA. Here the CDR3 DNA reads TGTGCCAGCAGCTTAGAGAGTGGTGGTAGCCCCCCCTACGAGCAGTACTTC. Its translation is CASSLESGGSPPYEQYF.

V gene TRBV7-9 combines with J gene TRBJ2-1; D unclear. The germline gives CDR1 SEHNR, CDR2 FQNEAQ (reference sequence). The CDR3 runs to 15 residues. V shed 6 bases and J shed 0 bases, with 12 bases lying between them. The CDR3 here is CASRLIPSSYNEQFF. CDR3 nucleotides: TGTGCCAGCAGACTAATACCGAGCTCCTACAATGAGCAGTTCTTC. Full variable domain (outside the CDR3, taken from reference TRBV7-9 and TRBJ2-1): DTGVSQNPRHKITKRGQNVTFRCDPISEHNRLYWYRQTLGQGPEFLTYFQNEAQLEKSRLLSDRFSAERPKGSFSTLEIQRTEQGDSAMYLCASRLIPSSYNEQFFGPGTRLTVL.

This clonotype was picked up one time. The CDR3 nucleotides are TGTGCCAGCAGATCAAGTAACTGGCCTTCGGGCTATGGCTACACCTTC. It is translated as CASRSSNWPSGYGYTF. The V gene is TRBV28, the J gene TRBJ1-2; no reliable D call. Germline lookup yields CDR1 MDHEN and CDR2 SYDVKM. The length of the CDR3 is 16 residues. Trimming stripped 6 bases from V and 4 bases from J, with 21 bases between.

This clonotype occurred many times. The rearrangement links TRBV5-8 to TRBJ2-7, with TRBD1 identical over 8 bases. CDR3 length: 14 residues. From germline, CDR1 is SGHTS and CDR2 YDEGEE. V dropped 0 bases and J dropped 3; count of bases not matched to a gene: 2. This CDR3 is CASSLGQGYYEQYF. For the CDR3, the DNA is TGTGCCAGCAGCTTGGGACAGGGGTACTACGAGCAGTACTTC. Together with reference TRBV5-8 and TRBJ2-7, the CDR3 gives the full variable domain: EAGVTQSPTHLIKTRGQQATLRCSPISGHTSVYWYQQALGLGLQFLLWYDEGEERNRGNFPPRFSGRQFPNYSSELNVNALELEDSALYLCASSLGQGYYEQYFGPGTRLTVT.

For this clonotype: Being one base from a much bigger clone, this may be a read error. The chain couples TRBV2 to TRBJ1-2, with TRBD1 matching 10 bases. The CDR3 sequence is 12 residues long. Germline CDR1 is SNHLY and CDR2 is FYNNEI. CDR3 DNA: TGTGCCAGCAGGGGACAGGGGTATGACTACACCTTC. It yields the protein CASRGQGYDYTF.

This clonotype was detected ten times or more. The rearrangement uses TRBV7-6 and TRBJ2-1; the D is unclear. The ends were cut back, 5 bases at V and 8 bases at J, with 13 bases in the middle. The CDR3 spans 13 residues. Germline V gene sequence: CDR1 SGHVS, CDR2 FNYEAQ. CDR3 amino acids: CASSPALMDEQFF. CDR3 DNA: TGTGCCAGCAGCCCAGCCCTCATGGATGAGCAGTTCTTC.

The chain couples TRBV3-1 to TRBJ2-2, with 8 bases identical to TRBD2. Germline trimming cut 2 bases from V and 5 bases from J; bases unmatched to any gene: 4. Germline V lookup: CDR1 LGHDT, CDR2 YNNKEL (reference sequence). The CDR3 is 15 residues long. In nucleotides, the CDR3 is TGTGCCAGCAGCCAACCGGCTAGCGGGACCGGGGAGCTGTTTTTT. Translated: CASSQPASGTGELFF.

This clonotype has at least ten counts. CDR3 sequence: CASSPTPPTGQETQYF. In nucleotides, the CDR3 is TGTGCCAGCTCACCCACCCCCCCCACAGGCCAAGAGACCCAGTACTTC. The chain carries TRBV18 and TRBJ2-5, with TRBD1 as a possible D gene (5 bases). The ends were cut back, 3 bases at V and 1 base at J, with 15 bases in the middle. Germline V gene lookup returns CDR1 KGHSH and CDR2 LQKENI. This CDR3 is 16 amino acids long.

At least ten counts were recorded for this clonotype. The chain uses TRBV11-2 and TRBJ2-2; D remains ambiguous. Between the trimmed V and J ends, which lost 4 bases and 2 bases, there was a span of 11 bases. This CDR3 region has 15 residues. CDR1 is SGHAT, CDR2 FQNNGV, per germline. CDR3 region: CASSSGSLNTGELFF. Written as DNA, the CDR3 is TGTGCCAGCAGCTCCGGAAGCCTAAACACCGGGGAGCTGTTTTTT.

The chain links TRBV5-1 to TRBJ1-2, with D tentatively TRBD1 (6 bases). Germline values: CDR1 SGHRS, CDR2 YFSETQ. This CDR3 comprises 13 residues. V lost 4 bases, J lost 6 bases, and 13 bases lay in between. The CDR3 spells CASSVGQMNGYTF. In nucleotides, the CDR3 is TGCGCCAGCAGCGTAGGACAGATGAATGGCTACACCTTC.

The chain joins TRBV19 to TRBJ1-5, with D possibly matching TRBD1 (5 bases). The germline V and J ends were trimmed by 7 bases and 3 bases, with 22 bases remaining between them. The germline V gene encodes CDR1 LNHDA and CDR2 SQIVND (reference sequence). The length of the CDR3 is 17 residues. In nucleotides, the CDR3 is TGTGCCAGTACCCTCGAGGGGAAGGGGCGCCCCAATCAGCCCCAGCATTTT. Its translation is CASTLEGKGRPNQPQHF.

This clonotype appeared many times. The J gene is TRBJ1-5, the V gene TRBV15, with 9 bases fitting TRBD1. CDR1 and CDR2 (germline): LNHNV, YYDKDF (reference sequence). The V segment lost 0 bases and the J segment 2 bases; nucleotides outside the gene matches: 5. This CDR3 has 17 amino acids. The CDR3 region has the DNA TGTGCCACCAGCAGAGATCCAGGACAGGGGCGCAATCAGCCCCAGCATTTT. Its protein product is CATSRDPGQGRNQPQHF.